This TCR beta chain originates from a study of shared clonotypes between healthy human individuals. The assay was immunoSEQ multiplex PCR, and TCRdb's table has in-frame clones only and misses some. The sample contains around 2.5 million clones, 93% of which appear only once. Germline values: CDR1 MGHDK, CDR2 SYGVNS. The CDR3 loop spans 12 amino acids. Trimming took off 6 bases at V and 3 bases at J, with 7 bases between the two ends. Study-level results: Naive CD4 clonotypes overlapped across a handful of donors at approximately 5.5%.

A remark on this clone: Its antigen is currently unknown.

Sequencing input: naive CD4+ T cells from PBMCs. Subset specified: CD45RA+ positively selected. The clonotype comes from a man between 18 and 35 years old in good health. Some clones in this sample may be carry-over from other donors' samples. The genes are TRBV25-1 and TRBJ2-3; unclear D gene. This chain's CDR3 is CASRGWTDTQYF. CDR3 nucleotides: TGTGCCAGCAGGGGCTGGACAGATACGCAGTATTTT.